These T cell receptor beta chains were read from a single sample in a study of T cell responses to AZD1222 COVID-19 vaccine. The table came from immunoSEQ multiplex PCR; TCRdb's copy has only in-frame clones and leaves some out. The table records under 85,000 clones, roughly nine tenths of them present only once. Here the sequenced sample was peripheral blood, taken 28 days after the second AZD1222 dose. These receptors originate from an adult who received the AZD1222 COVID-19 vaccine. CDR3s include the opening cysteine and the closing phenylalanine or tryptophan. A D gene is named only where the DNA matches it firmly. Some rows have no size entry. The others give once, few or many, or a class for an expanded clone.

J: TRBJ1-1; size: .; D: .; V: TRBV6-5; CDR3: CASSSGPNFNTEAFF
J: TRBJ1-1; size: .; D: .; V: TRBV27; CDR3: CASSFLAGGPVGAFF
J: TRBJ1-1; size: .; D: .; V: TRBV20-1; CDR3: CSASPLGLNTEAFF
J: TRBJ1-1; size: .; D: .; V: TRBV6-5; CDR3: CASTLNSLNTEAFF
J: TRBJ2-1; size: .; D: TRBD2; V: TRBV3-1/TRBV3-2; CDR3: CASSQDHAGGSTGYNEQFF
J: TRBJ1-5; size: .; D: TRBD1; V: TRBV18; CDR3: CASSVTGGAEQPQHF
J: TRBJ1-1; size: .; D: TRBD1; V: TRBV6-4; CDR3: CASPDRGRGTEAFF
J: TRBJ2-2; size: .; D: .; V: TRBV2; CDR3: CASSYQQGHGELFF
J: TRBJ2-7; size: .; D: TRBD2; V: TRBV7-6; CDR3: CASSLAGGLAGEGQYF
J: TRBJ1-2; size: .; D: .; V: TRBV3-1/TRBV3-2; CDR3: CASSKAFSYTREGYTF
J: TRBJ2-3; size: once; D: TRBD2; V: TRBV11-3; CDR3: CASSLTWGGRDTQYF
J: TRBJ2-3; size: .; D: .; V: TRBV30; CDR3: CAWRPGARTDTQYF
J: TRBJ1-5; size: .; D: .; V: TRBV7-9; CDR3: CASSAGYSNQPQHF
J: TRBJ1-2; size: .; D: .; V: TRBV5-1; CDR3: CASRAGAGTNYGYTF
J: TRBJ1-2; size: .; D: TRBD1; V: TRBV27; CDR3: CASTPEGRGHIGYTF
J: TRBJ2-7; size: .; D: TRBD1; V: TRBV5-5; CDR3: CASSLRPGGVDEQYF
J: TRBJ2-3; size: .; D: TRBD2; V: TRBV19; CDR3: CASSKIAGGSTDTQYF
J: TRBJ1-4; size: .; D: TRBD1; V: TRBV29-1; CDR3: CSVEDPWTGFGEKLFF
J: TRBJ1-5; size: .; D: .; V: TRBV5-1; CDR3: CASSLDGNQPQHF
J: TRBJ2-7; size: .; D: .; V: TRBV7-8; CDR3: CASSLAGDGDYEQYF
J: TRBJ2-1; size: .; D: TRBD2; V: TRBV6-2/TRBV6-3; CDR3: CASSYLADPNEQFF
J: TRBJ1-2; size: .; D: TRBD1; V: TRBV18; CDR3: CASSPRGQDSYTF
J: TRBJ1-4; size: .; D: TRBD1; V: TRBV27; CDR3: CASSSTGMFQEKLFF
J: TRBJ2-3; size: .; D: .; V: TRBV2; CDR3: CASRGDGTDTQYF
J: TRBJ1-2; size: .; D: .; V: TRBV3-1/TRBV3-2; CDR3: CASSQGSKSYGYTF
J: TRBJ2-7; size: .; D: TRBD2; V: TRBV6-6; CDR3: CVGTGGPGYEQYF
J: TRBJ2-3; size: few; D: .; V: TRBV7-2; CDR3: CASSFGSTDTQYF